One sample yielded the 21 T cell receptor beta chains listed below, sequenced in a study of T cell repertoires in cytomegalovirus infection. TCRdb called the reads again in MiXCR, with one record for every CDR3 protein. This sample has about 300,000 distinct CDR3 sequences, with roughly 24% found just once. The sequenced material came from PBMCs. Receptors originate from a human donor in good health (CMV status not recorded). Some clones in this sample may be carry-over from other donors' samples.

In DNA form, the CDR3 reads TGTGCCAGCAGCCGTTGGACTGAAGCTTTCTTT. It is translated as CASSRWTEAFF. The chain uses TRBV6-5 and TRBJ1-1; D is uncertain. This CDR3 has 11 residues. Germline CDR1 reads MNHEY; CDR2 reads SVGAGI. Trimming pared 6 bases from V and 5 bases from J, leaving 7 bases between.

This chain uses TRBV6-8 with TRBJ2-3; TRBD2 agrees at 7 bases. V shed 8 bases and J 0 bases; nucleotides not matched to a gene: 2. This CDR3 has 13 residues. Germline V gene data show CDR1 as MNHGY and CDR2 as SAAAGT. The CDR3 sequence is CASGRVSTDTQYF. The CDR3 region has the DNA TGTGCCAGCGGGAGGGTCAGCACAGATACGCAGTATTTT.

This clonotype was recorded many times. J is TRBJ2-5 and V is TRBV12-3 or TRBV12-4, with D maybe TRBD1 (5 bases). This CDR3 comprises 15 residues. Trimming stripped 2 bases from V and 5 bases from J, with 15 bases between. CDR3 sequence reads: CASSLKGVPGETQYF. The DNA for the CDR3 is TGTGCCAGCAGTTTAAAAGGGGTCCCGGGTGAGACCCAGTACTTC.

There are many counts of this clonotype. The chain employs TRBV7-2 and TRBJ2-7; maybe TRBD1 (5 bases). Deletions cut 3 bases from V and 0 bases from J, with 12 bases between. Per germline, CDR1 SGHTA and CDR2 FQGNSA. This CDR3 contains 15 residues. CDR3 sequence: CASSFSIGDSYEQYF. The CDR3, as DNA: TGTGCCAGCAGCTTTTCGATAGGGGACTCCTACGAGCAGTACTTC.

The V and J genes are TRBV11-2 and TRBJ1-6; possible D gene TRBD1, 5 bases. CDR1 is SGHAT and CDR2 is FQNNGV in the germline V gene. The CDR3 totals 17 residues. The germline V and J ends were trimmed by 0 bases and 0 bases, with 9 bases remaining between them. The CDR3 region has the DNA TGTGCCAGCAGCTTAGATCGGCAGGGCTCCTATAATTCACCCCTCCACTTT. This encodes CASSLDRQGSYNSPLHF.

This clonotype was observed a handful of times. This chain connects TRBV5-4 to TRBJ1-1, with D hard to call. Germline CDR1 reads SGHNT; CDR2 reads YYREEE (reference sequence). CDR3 length: 15 amino acids. Deletions cut 0 bases from V and 3 bases from J, with 12 bases between. The CDR3 sequence: CASSLGFYSDTEAFF. The CDR3 DNA sequence: TGTGCCAGCAGCTTGGGTTTTTATTCGGACACTGAAGCTTTCTTT.

This clonotype came up many times. The chain uses TRBV7-2 and TRBJ1-6; no definite D call. The germline CDR1 and CDR2 sequences are SGHTA and FQGNSA. V shed 6 bases and J shed 1 base, with 10 bases lying between them. This CDR3 has 15 residues. The CDR3 sequence: CASSSTRSYNSPLHF. The CDR3 DNA reads TGTGCCAGCAGTTCGACAAGGTCCTATAATTCACCCCTCCACTTT.

The table lists this clonotype with many counts. The V gene is TRBV7-2, the J gene TRBJ2-3; 7 bases map to TRBD1. The V segment lost 11 bases and the J segment 2 bases; nucleotides outside the gene matches: 10. The CDR3 is made up of 14 amino acids. The germline V gene has CDR1 SGHTA and CDR2 FQGNSA. CDR3 DNA: TGTGCCGGAATGAACAGGGGACACACAGATACGCAGTATTTT. Translated: CAGMNRGHTDTQYF.

The chain couples TRBV28 to TRBJ2-1; D remains ambiguous. Germline CDR1 reads MDHEN; CDR2 reads SYDVKM. Trimming shortened V by 9 bases and J by 4 bases, and 10 bases separated the two germline ends. The CDR3 sequence is 12 residues long. The DNA for the CDR3 is TGTGCCAGTTTGACAACTTACAATGAGCAGTTCTTC. Translation: CASLTTYNEQFF.

The table lists this clonotype with many counts. The V call is TRBV7-2, the J call TRBJ1-2; perhaps TRBD1 as D (5 bases). Per the germline V gene, CDR1 is SGHTA and CDR2 is FQGNSA. The CDR3 contains 15 residues. With 3 bases removed from V and 7 bases from J, the gap between germline ends came to 18 bases. In DNA, the CDR3 is TGTGCCAGCAGCTTCCTACAGGTGGAAGTAGGTGGCTACACCTTC. Translation gives CASSFLQVEVGGYTF.

The J gene is TRBJ2-3, the V gene TRBV6-6, with 8 bases lining up with TRBD2. The CDR3 contains 16 residues. The V gene end was trimmed by 9 bases and the J gene end by 6 bases; junction bases not matched to a gene: 17. Germline assignment: CDR1 MNHNY and CDR2 SVGAGI (reference sequence). The CDR3 spells CASRDLFRGGSDTQYF. CDR3 nucleotide sequence: TGTGCCAGTAGGGACCTTTTCCGGGGGGGTTCTGATACGCAGTATTTT.

The rearrangement uses TRBV19 and TRBJ1-6; 9 positions agree with TRBD1. The CDR3 totals 19 residues. Trimming at V came to 6 bases and at J to 0 bases, leaving 12 bases not matched to a gene. CDR1 and CDR2 (germline): LNHDA, SQIVND (reference sequence). This chain's CDR3 is CASSRTGQGDYSYNSPLHF. The CDR3 nucleotides read TGTGCCAGTAGCCGAACGGGACAGGGAGACTACTCCTATAATTCACCCCTCCACTTT.

This chain links TRBV14 with TRBJ2-5, with D hard to call. Trimming removed 0 bases from V and 2 bases from J, with 10 bases in between. CDR1 is SGHDN, CDR2 FVKESK, per germline. There are 15 residues in the CDR3. The CDR3 region is CASSQDGRSQETQYF. The DNA of the CDR3 is TGTGCCAGCAGCCAAGATGGACGGAGTCAAGAGACCCAGTACTTC.

This clonotype was detected only a few times. This chain joins TRBV6-1 and TRBJ2-1, with TRBD2 as a possible D gene (5 bases). Germline CDR1 MNHNS, CDR2 SASEGT. Between the trimmed V and J ends, which lost 1 base and 8 bases, there was a span of 15 bases. This CDR3 is built from 15 residues. The CDR3 region is CASSEERPYGDEQFF. The CDR3 DNA reads as TGTGCCAGCAGTGAAGAGCGGCCTTACGGGGATGAGCAGTTCTTC.

For the CDR3, the DNA is TGTGCCAGCAGGAGACAAGACCAAGAGACCCAGTACTTC. It encodes CASRRQDQETQYF. The J gene is TRBJ2-5, the V gene TRBV28; D remains unclear. Germline V gene data show CDR1 as MDHEN and CDR2 as SYDVKM. The CDR3 spans 13 residues. Between the trimmed V and J ends, which lost 6 bases and 0 bases, there was a span of 8 bases.

The chain couples TRBV19 to TRBJ1-2, with D possibly matching TRBD1 (6 bases). V was cut by 9 bases and J by 6 bases, with 20 bases left in between. The germline V gene has CDR1 LNHDA and CDR2 SQIVND (reference sequence). This CDR3 is built from 14 residues. The CDR3 loop is CASKTKPGADGYTF. CDR3 DNA: TGTGCCAGCAAAACGAAGCCGGGGGCCGATGGCTACACCTTC.

This chain links TRBV29-1 with TRBJ1-2; 9 nucleotides agree with TRBD1. V was pared by 6 bases and J by 4 bases, with 12 bases of the junction left unmatched. The germline V gene encodes CDR1 SQVTM and CDR2 ANQGSEA. The CDR3 runs 15 residues. CDR3 protein: CSVEYNRGQGYGYTF. In DNA, the CDR3 is TGCAGCGTCGAATACAACAGGGGGCAGGGCTATGGCTACACCTTC.

J is TRBJ2-7 and V is TRBV20-1; the D is unclear. The V end lost 0 bases, the J end lost 6 bases, and 12 bases lay between the germline ends. CDR3 length: 13 residues. Per germline, CDR1 DFQATT and CDR2 SNEGSKA (reference sequence). DNA for the CDR3: TGCAGTGCTAGAGAACCCTCAGTGGCCGAGCAGTACTTC. This codes for CSAREPSVAEQYF.

CDR3 bases: TGTGCCAGCAGTGAATTAGACCCGGGAAGTCAGCCCCAGCATTTT. Translated: CASSELDPGSQPQHF. V gene TRBV2 combines with J gene TRBJ1-5; unclear D gene. Between the trimmed V and J ends, which lost 2 bases and 6 bases, there was a span of 14 bases. The CDR3 runs to 15 residues. Germline V gene sequence: CDR1 SNHLY, CDR2 FYNNEI. Drawing the rest from reference TRBV2 and TRBJ1-5, the complete variable domain is EPEVTQTPSHQVTQMGQEVILRCVPISNHLYFYWYRQILGQKVEFLVSFYNNEISEKSEIFDDQFSVERPDGSNFTLKIRSTKLEDSAMYFCASSELDPGSQPQHFGDGTRLSIL.

This clonotype was found many times. This sequence joins TRBV12-3 or TRBV12-4 and TRBJ2-2; TRBD1 matches at 8 bases. The V and J ends lost 5 bases and 4 bases, in that order; junction bases with no gene match: 3. The CDR3 runs to 14 residues. This CDR3 reads CASSQGAGTGELFF. In nucleotides, the CDR3 is TGTGCCAGCAGTCAGGGGGCGGGCACCGGGGAGCTGTTTTTT.

This clonotype appeared once. The chain has TRBV9 and TRBJ1-1, with a weak D call TRBD1 (6 bases). From germline, CDR1 is SGDLS and CDR2 YYNGEE. The CDR3 runs to 17 residues. The V end was cut by 0 bases, the J end by 1 base, with 16 bases between. The CDR3 DNA reads TGTGCCAGCAGCGTAGACATCAAACAGGGAGGGAACACTGAAGCTTTCTTT. Translation: CASSVDIKQGGNTEAFF.